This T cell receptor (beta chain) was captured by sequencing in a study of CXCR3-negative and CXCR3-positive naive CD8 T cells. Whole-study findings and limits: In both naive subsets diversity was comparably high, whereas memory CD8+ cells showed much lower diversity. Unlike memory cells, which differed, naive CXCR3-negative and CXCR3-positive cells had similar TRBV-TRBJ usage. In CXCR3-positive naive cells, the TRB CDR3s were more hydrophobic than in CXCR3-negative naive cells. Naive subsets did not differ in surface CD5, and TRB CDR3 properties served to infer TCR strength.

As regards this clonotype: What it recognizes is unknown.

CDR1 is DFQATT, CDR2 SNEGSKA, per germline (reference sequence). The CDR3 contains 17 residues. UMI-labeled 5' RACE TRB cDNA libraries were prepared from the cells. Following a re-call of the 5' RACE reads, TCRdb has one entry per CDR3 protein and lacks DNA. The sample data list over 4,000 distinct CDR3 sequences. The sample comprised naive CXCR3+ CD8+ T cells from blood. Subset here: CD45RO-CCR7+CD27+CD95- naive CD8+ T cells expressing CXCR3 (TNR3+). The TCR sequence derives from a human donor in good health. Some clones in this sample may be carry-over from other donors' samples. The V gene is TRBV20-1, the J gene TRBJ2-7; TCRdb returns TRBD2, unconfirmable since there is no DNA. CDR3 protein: CSANLFLGGPRDYEQYF.